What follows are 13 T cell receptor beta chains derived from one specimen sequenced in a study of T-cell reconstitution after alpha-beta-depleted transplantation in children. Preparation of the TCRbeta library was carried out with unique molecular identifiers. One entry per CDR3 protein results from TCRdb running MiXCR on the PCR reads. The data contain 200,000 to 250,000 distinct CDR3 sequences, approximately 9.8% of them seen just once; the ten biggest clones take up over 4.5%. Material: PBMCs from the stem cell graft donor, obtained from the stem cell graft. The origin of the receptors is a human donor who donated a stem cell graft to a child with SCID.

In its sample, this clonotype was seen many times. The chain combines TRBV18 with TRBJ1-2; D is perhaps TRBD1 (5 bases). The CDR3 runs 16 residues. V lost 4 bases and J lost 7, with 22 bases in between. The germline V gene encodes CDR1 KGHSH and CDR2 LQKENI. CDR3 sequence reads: CASSLHPRALEGGYTF. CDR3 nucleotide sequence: TGTGCCAGCTCACTCCATCCCAGGGCGCTAGAGGGTGGCTACACCTTC.

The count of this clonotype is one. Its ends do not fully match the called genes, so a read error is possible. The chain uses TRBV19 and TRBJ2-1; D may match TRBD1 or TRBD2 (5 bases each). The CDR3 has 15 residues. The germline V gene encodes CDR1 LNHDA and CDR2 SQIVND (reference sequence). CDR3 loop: CASSNDYGAYNEPFF. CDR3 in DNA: TGTGCCAGTAGTAATGACTACGGGGCTTACAATGAGCCGTTCTTC.

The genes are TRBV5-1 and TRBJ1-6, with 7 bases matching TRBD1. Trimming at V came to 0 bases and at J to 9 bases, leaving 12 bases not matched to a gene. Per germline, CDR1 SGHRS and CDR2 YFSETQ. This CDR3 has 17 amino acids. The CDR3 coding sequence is TGCGCCAGCAGCTTGGAGCTCGGCGACAGGGTTAGTTCACCCCTCCACTTT. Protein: CASSLELGDRVSSPLHF.

CDR3 nucleotide sequence: TGCAGTGCTAGAGTGTCCAGCGGGGGCGAGACCCAGTACTTC. The encoded protein is CSARVSSGGETQYF. The rearrangement uses TRBV20-1 and TRBJ2-5; 8 bases line up with TRBD2. The V gene end was trimmed by 1 base and the J gene end by 5 bases; junction bases not matched to a gene: 6. The germline CDR1 and CDR2 sequences are DFQATT and SNEGSKA (reference sequence). The CDR3 totals 14 residues.

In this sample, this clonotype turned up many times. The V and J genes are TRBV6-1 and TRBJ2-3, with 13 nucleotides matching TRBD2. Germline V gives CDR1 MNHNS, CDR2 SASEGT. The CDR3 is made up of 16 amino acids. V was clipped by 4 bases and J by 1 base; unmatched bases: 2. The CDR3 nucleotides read TGTGCCAGCAGTGTGGGGACTAGCGGGGGCACAGATACGCAGTATTTT. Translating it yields CASSVGTSGGTDTQYF.

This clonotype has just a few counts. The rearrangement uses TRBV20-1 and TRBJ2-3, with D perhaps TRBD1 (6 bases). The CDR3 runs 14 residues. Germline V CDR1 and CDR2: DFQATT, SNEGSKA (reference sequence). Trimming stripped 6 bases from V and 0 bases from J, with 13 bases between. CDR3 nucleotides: TGCAGTGCCTGCGGACAGTATAGCACAGATACGCAGTATTTT. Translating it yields CSACGQYSTDTQYF.

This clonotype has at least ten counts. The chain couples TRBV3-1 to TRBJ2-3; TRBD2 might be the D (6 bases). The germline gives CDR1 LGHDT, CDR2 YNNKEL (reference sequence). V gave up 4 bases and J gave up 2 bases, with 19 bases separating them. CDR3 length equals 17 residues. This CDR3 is CASSRGTGGAPTDTQYF. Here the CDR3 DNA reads TGTGCCAGCAGCCGGGGGACCGGCGGGGCCCCCACAGATACGCAGTATTTT.

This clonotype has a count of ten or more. In DNA, the CDR3 is TGTGCCAGCAGTTTAATTGGGTACGAGCAGTACTTC. It is translated as CASSLIGYEQYF. This chain joins TRBV12-3 or TRBV12-4 and TRBJ2-7; D is unclear. The ends were cut back, 2 bases at V and 4 bases at J, with 6 bases in the middle. The CDR3 loop spans 12 amino acids.

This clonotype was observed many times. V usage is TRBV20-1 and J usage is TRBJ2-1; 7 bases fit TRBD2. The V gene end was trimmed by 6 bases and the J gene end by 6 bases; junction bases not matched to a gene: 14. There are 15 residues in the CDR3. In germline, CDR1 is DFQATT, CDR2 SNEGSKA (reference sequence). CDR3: CSAPLGRGISNEQFF. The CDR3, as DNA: TGCAGTGCCCCATTGGGGCGGGGGATCTCCAATGAGCAGTTCTTC.

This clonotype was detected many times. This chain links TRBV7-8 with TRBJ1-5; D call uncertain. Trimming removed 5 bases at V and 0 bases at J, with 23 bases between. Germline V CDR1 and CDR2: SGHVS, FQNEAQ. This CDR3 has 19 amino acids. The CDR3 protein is CASSRSSRLRERSNQPQHF. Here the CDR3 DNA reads TGTGCCAGCAGCCGCTCATCGAGGCTCCGCGAACGTAGCAATCAGCCCCAGCATTTT. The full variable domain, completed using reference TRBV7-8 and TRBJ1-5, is GAGVSQSPRYKVAKRGQDVALRCDPISGHVSLFWYQQALGQGPEFLTYFQNEAQLDKSGLPSDRFFAERPEGSVSTLKIQRTQQEDSAVYLCASSRSSRLRERSNQPQHFGDGTRLSIL.

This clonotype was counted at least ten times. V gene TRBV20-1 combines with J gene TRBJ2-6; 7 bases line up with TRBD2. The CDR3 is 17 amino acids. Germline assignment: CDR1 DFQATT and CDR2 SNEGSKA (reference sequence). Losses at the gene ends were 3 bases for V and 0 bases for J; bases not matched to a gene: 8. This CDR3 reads CSARSGGSYSGANVLTF. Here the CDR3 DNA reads TGCAGTGCTAGGTCGGGGGGATCCTACTCTGGGGCCAACGTCCTGACTTTC.

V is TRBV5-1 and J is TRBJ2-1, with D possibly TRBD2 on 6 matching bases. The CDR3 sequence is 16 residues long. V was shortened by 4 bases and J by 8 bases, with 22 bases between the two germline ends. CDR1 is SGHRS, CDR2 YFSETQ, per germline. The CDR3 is CASSPFRGREVDEQFF. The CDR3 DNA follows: TGCGCCAGCAGCCCCTTTAGAGGAAGGGAGGTGGATGAGCAGTTCTTC.

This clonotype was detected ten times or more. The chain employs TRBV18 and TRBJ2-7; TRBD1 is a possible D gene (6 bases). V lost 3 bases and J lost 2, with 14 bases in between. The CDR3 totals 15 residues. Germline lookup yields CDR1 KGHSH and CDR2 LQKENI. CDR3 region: CASSPGSGVPYEQYF. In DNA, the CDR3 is TGTGCCAGCTCACCCGGCTCAGGGGTCCCCTACGAGCAGTACTTC.